The 11 T cell receptor beta chains given below trace back to one sample, sequenced in a study of lymphopenia after photon versus proton radiotherapy. Here immunoSEQ multiplex PCR was the method, and the copy in TCRdb shows in-frame clones only, minus some. The sample contains roughly 150,000 clones, 88% of which appear only once. Sample: peripheral blood, taken from a patient treated with photon-based radiotherapy. All receptors derive from a man between 45 and 60 years old with gastric cancer.

This rearrangement joins TRBV28 to TRBJ2-1, with TRBD2 as a possible D gene (5 bases). The V and J ends lost 6 bases and 6 bases respectively, with 18 bases between them. Germline-derived CDR1 and CDR2 are MDHEN and SYDVKM. The CDR3 covers 15 residues. The DNA of the CDR3 is TGTGCCAGCAGCTCAAGCGGTCGGAGTTTCAATGAGCAGTTCTTC. Its protein is CASSSSGRSFNEQFF.

The chain's CDR3 is CASVGQGGWETQYF. The DNA of the CDR3 is TGTGCCAGCGTAGGACAGGGAGGCTGGGAGACCCAGTACTTC. V and J are TRBV7-3 and TRBJ2-5; TRBD1 matches at 8 bases. V gave up 8 bases and J gave up 5 bases; unmatched junction bases: 10. In germline, CDR1 is SGHTA, CDR2 FQGTGA. The CDR3 consists of 14 residues. The variable domain in full, completed from reference TRBV7-3 and TRBJ2-5, reads GAGVSQTPSNKVTEKGKYVELRCDPISGHTALYWYRQSLGQGPEFLIYFQGTGAADDSGLPNDRFFAVRPEGSVSTLKIQRTERGDSAVYLCASVGQGGWETQYFGPGTRLLVL.

The chain has TRBV21-1 and TRBJ2-7; TRBD1 is the table's D call and was not checked against the DNA. TRBV21-1 is marked as a pseudogene. CDR3 length: 17 residues. Here the CDR3 reads CASSKALLGPSEGEQYF. The CDR3 DNA reads as TGTGCCAGCAGCAAAGCCCTCCTGGGGCCCAGTGAAGGCGAGCAGTACTTC.

The chain combines TRBV5-1 with TRBJ2-7, with 11 positions matching TRBD1. The V segment lost 0 bases and the J segment 3 bases; nucleotides outside the gene matches: 5. The CDR3 is 16 residues long. The germline V gene encodes CDR1 SGHRS and CDR2 YFSETQ. In nucleotides, the CDR3 is TGCGCCAGCAGCTTGGATGGGACAGGGGGTCTCTACGAGCAGTACTTC. Translating gives CASSLDGTGGLYEQYF. The variable domain in full, completed from reference TRBV5-1 and TRBJ2-7, reads KAGVTQTPRYLIKTRGQQVTLSCSPISGHRSVSWYQQTPGQGLQFLFEYFSETQRNKGNFPGRFSGRQFSNSRSEMNVSTLELGDSALYLCASSLDGTGGLYEQYFGPGTRLTVT.

This sequence joins TRBV25-1 and TRBJ2-2; possible D gene TRBD1, 5 bases. The germline gives CDR1 MGHDK, CDR2 SYGVNS. This CDR3 region has 15 residues. V was shortened by 3 bases and J by 3 bases, with 11 bases between the two germline ends. CDR3 in DNA: TGTGCCAGCAGTGATCTTGGACAATACACCGGGGAGCTGTTTTTT. Its protein product is CASSDLGQYTGELFF.

The J gene is TRBJ2-5, the V gene TRBV7-8, with a weak D call TRBD1 (6 bases). Trimming pared 2 bases from V and 5 bases from J, leaving 18 bases between. CDR1 and CDR2 from the germline V gene are SGHVS and FQNEAQ. CDR3 length: 16 amino acids. The CDR3 loop is CASSLNGIRTDETQYF. The CDR3 bases are TGTGCCAGCAGCTTAAACGGGATAAGGACAGATGAGACCCAGTACTTC. Full variable domain (rest looked up from reference TRBV7-8 and TRBJ2-5): GAGVSQSPRYKVAKRGQDVALRCDPISGHVSLFWYQQALGQGPEFLTYFQNEAQLDKSGLPSDRFFAERPEGSVSTLKIQRTQQEDSAVYLCASSLNGIRTDETQYFGPGTRLLVL.

In this sample, this clone turned up a few times. The gene calls are TRBV25-1 and TRBJ2-7; 7 bases align to TRBD1. The CDR3 covers 13 residues. Germline CDR1 reads MGHDK; CDR2 reads SYGVNS. The junction had 5 bases not matched to a gene; V was cut back by 2 bases and J by 7 bases. The CDR3 protein is CASSEETGWEQYF. The CDR3 nucleotides are TGTGCCAGCAGTGAAGAGACAGGGTGGGAGCAGTACTTC.

The rearrangement uses TRBV5-1 and TRBJ2-5; 9 bases line up with TRBD2. The CDR3 is 15 amino acids. CDR1 is SGHRS, CDR2 YFSETQ, per germline. Losses at the gene ends were 0 bases for V and 7 bases for J; bases not matched to a gene: 7. The CDR3 nucleotides are TGCGCCAGCAGCTTGGGACTAGCGGCCGCCGGGACCCAGTACTTC. Translated, it gives CASSLGLAAAGTQYF.

J is TRBJ1-2 and V is TRBV6-5, with D perhaps matching TRBD1 (5 bases). Looked up from germline, CDR1 is MNHEY and CDR2 is SVGAGI. The CDR3 has 15 residues. V was pared by 2 bases and J by 8 bases, with 18 bases between. Here the CDR3 reads CASSYIRGTQRGYTF. CDR3 in DNA: TGTGCCAGCAGTTACATCCGGGGCACGCAACGAGGCTACACCTTC.

This CDR3 reads CASSYFTGNYGYTF. CDR3 sequence (DNA): TGTGCCAGCAGCTACTTTACAGGGAACTATGGCTACACCTTC. The V gene is TRBV7-2, the J gene TRBJ1-2; a weak D match, TRBD1 (6 bases). CDR3 length equals 14 residues. Deletions cut 4 bases from V and 2 bases from J, with 11 bases between. Germline CDR1 is SGHTA and CDR2 is FQGNSA. Using reference TRBV7-2 and TRBJ1-2 for the parts outside the CDR3, the full variable domain is GAGVSQSPSNKVTEKGKDVELRCDPISGHTALYWYRQSLGQGLEFLIYFQGNSAPDKSGLPSDRFSAERTGGSVSTLTIQRTQQEDSAVYLCASSYFTGNYGYTFGSGTRLTVV.

The rearrangement joins TRBV7-2 to TRBJ1-2; D is undetermined. Germline CDR1 is SGHTA and CDR2 is FQGNSA. Trimming pared 1 base from V and 3 bases from J, leaving 12 bases between. The CDR3 contains 15 residues. The CDR3 loop reads CASSLEVTLDYGYTF. CDR3 nucleotide sequence: TGTGCCAGCAGCTTAGAGGTGACATTAGACTATGGCTACACCTTC.